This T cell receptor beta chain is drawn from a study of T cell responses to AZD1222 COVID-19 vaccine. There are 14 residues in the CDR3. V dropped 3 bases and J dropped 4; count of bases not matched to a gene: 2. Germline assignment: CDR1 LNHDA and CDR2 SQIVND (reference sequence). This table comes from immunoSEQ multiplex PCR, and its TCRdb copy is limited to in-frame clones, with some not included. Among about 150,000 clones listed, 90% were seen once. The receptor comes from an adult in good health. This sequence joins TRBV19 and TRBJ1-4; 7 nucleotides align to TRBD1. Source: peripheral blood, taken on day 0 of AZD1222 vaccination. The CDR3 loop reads CASSIGTVNEKLFF. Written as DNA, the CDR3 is TGTGCCAGTAGTATCGGGACAGTTAATGAAAAACTGTTTTTT. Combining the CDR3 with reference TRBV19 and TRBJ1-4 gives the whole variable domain DGGITQSPKYLFRKEGQNVTLSCEQNLNHDAMYWYRQDPGQGLRLIYYSQIVNDFQKGDIAEGYSVSREKKESFPLTVTSAQKNPTAFYLCASSIGTVNEKLFFGSGTQLSVL.